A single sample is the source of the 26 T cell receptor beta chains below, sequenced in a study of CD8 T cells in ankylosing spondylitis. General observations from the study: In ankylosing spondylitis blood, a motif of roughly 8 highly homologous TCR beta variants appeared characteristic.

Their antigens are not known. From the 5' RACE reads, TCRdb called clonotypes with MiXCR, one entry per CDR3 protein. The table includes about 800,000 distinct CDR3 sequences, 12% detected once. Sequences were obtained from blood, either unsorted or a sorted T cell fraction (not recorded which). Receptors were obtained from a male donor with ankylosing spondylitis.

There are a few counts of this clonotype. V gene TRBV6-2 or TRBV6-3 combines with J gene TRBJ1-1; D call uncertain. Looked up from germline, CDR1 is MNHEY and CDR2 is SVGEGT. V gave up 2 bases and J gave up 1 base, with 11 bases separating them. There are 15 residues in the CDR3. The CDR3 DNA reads TGTGCCAGCAGTTACGGAGGGTTTGGGAACACTGAAGCTTTCTTT. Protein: CASSYGGFGNTEAFF.

CDR3 sequence reads: CSVFGTSGWEQFF. The CDR3 nucleotides read TGCAGCGTTTTTGGGACTAGCGGGTGGGAGCAGTTCTTC. This chain connects TRBV29-1 to TRBJ2-1; 12 nucleotides match TRBD2. The CDR3 runs 13 residues. Unmatched junction bases numbered 6, after V lost 5 bases and J lost 10 bases. Germline-derived CDR1 and CDR2 are SQVTM and ANQGSEA.

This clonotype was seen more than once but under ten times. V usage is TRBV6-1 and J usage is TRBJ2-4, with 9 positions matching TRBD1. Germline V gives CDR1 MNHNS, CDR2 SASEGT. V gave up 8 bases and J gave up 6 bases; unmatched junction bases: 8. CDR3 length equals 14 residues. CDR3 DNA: TGTGCCAGCGCTTGGGACAGGGCTTCAAACATTCAGTACTTC. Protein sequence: CASAWDRASNIQYF.

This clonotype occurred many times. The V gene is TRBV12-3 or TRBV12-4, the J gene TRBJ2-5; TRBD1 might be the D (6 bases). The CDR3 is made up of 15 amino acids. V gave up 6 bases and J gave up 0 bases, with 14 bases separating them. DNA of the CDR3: TGTGCCAGCAGCGAGGACAGCCCGTACCAAGAGACCCAGTACTTC. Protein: CASSEDSPYQETQYF.

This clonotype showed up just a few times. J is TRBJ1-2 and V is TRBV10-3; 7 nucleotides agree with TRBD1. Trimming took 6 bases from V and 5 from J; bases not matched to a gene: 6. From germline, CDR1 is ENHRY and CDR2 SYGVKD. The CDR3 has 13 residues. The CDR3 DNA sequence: TGTGCCATCAGCCCAGTGGGACAGTATGGCTACACCTTC. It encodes CAISPVGQYGYTF.

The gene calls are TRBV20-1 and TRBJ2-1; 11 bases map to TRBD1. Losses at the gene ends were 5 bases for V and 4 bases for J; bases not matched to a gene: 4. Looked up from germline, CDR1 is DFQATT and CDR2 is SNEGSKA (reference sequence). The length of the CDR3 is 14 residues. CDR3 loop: CSAEGQGEYNEQFF. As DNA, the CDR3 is TGCAGTGCTGAGGGACAGGGGGAATACAATGAGCAGTTCTTC.

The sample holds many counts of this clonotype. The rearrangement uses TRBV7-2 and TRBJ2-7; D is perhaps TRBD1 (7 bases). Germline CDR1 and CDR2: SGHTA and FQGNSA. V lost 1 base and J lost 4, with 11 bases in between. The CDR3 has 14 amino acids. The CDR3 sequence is CASSLVAGGYEQYF. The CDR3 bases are TGTGCCAGCAGCTTAGTGGCAGGGGGGTACGAGCAGTACTTC.

CDR3 DNA: TGTGCTAGTGGTTTGGTACTTGGGGGAGGCAAATACAATGAGCAGTTCTTC. It specifies CASGLVLGGGKYNEQFF. V gene TRBV12-5 combines with J gene TRBJ2-1, with a tentative D call TRBD2 (6 bases). This CDR3 spans 17 amino acids. V shed 0 bases and J shed 4 bases, with 16 bases lying between them. Germline V gene data show CDR1 as LGHNT and CDR2 as FRNRAP.

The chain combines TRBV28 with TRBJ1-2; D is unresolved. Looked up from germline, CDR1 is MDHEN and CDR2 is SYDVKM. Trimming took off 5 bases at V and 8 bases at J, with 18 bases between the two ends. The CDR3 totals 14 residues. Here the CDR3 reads CASSTSGNTNGYTF. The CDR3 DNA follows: TGTGCCAGCAGTACGTCCGGCAACACCAACGGCTACACCTTC.

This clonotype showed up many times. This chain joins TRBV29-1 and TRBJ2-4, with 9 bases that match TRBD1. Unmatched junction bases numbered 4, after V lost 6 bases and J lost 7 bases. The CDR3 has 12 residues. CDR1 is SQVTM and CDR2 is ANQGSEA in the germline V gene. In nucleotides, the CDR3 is TGCAGCGTGTCGGGACAGGGTAACATTCAGTACTTC. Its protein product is CSVSGQGNIQYF.

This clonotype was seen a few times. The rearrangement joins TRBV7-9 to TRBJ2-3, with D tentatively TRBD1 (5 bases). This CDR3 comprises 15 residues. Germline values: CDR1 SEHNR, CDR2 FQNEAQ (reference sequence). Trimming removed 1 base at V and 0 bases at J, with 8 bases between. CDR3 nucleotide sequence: TGTGCCAGCAGCTTAGAAGGACACAGCACAGATACGCAGTATTTT. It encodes CASSLEGHSTDTQYF.

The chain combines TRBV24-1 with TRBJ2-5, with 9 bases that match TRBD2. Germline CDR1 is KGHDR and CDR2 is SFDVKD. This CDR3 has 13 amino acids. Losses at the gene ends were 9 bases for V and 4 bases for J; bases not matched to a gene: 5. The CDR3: CATGAGGRETQYF. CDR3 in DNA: TGTGCCACCGGAGCGGGGGGCCGAGAGACCCAGTACTTC.

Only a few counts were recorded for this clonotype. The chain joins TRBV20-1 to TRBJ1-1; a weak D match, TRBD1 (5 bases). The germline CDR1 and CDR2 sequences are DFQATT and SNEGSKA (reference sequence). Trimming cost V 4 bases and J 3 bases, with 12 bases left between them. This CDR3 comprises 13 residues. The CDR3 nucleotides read TGCAGTGCTAAAGAGACAGCCTACACTGAAGCTTTCTTT. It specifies CSAKETAYTEAFF.

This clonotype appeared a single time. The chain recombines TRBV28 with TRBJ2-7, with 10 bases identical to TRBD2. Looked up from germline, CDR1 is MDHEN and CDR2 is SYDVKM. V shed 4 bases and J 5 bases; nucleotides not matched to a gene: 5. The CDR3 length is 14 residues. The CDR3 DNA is TGTGCCAGCAGTTCCGGGACTAGCGTGAACGAGCAGTACTTC. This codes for CASSSGTSVNEQYF.

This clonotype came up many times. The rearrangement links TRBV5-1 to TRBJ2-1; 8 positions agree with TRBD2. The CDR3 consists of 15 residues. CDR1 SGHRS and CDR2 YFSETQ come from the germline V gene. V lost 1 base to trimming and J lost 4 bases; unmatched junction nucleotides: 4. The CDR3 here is CASSLSGGGYNEQFF. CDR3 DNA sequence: TGCGCCAGCAGCTTGTCAGGCGGGGGGTACAATGAGCAGTTCTTC.

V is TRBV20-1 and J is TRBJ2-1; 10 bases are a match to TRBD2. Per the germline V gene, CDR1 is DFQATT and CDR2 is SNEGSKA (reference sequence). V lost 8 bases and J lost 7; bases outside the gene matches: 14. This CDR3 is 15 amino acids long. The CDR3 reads CSTLDLAGAGNEQFF. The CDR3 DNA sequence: TGCAGTACGCTTGATCTAGCGGGAGCGGGTAATGAGCAGTTCTTC.

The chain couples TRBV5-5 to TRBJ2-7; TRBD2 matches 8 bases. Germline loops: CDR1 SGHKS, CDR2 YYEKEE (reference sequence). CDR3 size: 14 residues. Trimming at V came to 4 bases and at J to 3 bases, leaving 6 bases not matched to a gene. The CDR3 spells CASSLAGPYYEQYF. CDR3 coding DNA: TGTGCCAGCAGCCTAGCGGGCCCGTACTACGAGCAGTACTTC.

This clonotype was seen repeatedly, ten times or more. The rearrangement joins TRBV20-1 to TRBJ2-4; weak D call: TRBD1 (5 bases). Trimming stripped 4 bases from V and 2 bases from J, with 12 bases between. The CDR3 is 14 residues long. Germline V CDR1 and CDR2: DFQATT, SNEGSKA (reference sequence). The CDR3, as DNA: TGCAGTGCTATTTATGGACAACCCAAAAACATTCAGTACTTC. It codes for CSAIYGQPKNIQYF.

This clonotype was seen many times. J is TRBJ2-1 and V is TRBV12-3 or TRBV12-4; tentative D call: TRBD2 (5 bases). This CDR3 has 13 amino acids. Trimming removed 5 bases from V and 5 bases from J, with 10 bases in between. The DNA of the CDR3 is TGTGCCAGCAGTCCACGGGGTGACAATGAGCAGTTCTTC. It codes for CASSPRGDNEQFF.

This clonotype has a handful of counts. The DNA for the CDR3 is TGCAGTGCTAGACCCCTGGGGGTGAACACTGAAGCTTTCTTT. It translates to CSARPLGVNTEAFF. The genes are TRBV20-1 and TRBJ1-1; D is possibly TRBD1 (5 bases). The CDR3 loop spans 14 amino acids. CDR1 and CDR2 from the germline V gene are DFQATT and SNEGSKA (reference sequence). Trimming removed 2 bases from V and 0 bases from J, with 10 bases in between.

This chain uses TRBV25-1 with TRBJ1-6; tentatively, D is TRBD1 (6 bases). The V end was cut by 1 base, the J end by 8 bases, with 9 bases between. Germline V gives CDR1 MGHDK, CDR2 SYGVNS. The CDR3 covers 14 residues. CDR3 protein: CASSELGGDSPLHF. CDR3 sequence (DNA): TGTGCCAGCAGTGAATTAGGGGGAGATTCACCCCTCCACTTT.

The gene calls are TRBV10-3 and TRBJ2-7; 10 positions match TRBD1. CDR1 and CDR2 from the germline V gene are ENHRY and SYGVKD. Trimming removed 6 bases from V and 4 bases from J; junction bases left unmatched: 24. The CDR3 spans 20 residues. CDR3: CAISIWGRDRQGAPIYEQYF. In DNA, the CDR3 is TGTGCCATCAGCATTTGGGGACGAGATAGACAGGGGGCTCCAATTTACGAGCAGTACTTC.

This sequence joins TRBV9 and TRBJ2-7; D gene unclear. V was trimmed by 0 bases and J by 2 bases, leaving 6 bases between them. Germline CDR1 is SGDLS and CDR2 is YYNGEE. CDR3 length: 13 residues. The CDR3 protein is CASSVGDPYEQYF. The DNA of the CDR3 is TGTGCCAGCAGCGTAGGGGATCCCTACGAGCAGTACTTC.

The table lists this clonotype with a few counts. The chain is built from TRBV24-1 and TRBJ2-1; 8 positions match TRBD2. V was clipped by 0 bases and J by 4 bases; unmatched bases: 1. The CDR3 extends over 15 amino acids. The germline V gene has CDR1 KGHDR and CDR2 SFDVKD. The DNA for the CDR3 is TGTGCCACCAGTGATTTGGCTAGCGGGTACAATGAGCAGTTCTTC. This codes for CATSDLASGYNEQFF.

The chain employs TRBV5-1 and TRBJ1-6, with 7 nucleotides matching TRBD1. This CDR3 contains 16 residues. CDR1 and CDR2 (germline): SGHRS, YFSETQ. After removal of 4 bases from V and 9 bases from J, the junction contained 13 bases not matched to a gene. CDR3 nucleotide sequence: TGCGCCAGCAGCGTACAGGGGCGCACCGTCGGTTCACCCCTCCACTTT. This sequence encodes CASSVQGRTVGSPLHF.

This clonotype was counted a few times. Written as DNA, the CDR3 is TGCAGTGCTAGTCGGCTAGCGAACAATGAGCAGTTCTTC. Protein: CSASRLANNEQFF. V is TRBV20-1 and J is TRBJ2-1; a possible D gene is TRBD2 (6 bases). Germline V gene data show CDR1 as DFQATT and CDR2 as SNEGSKA (reference sequence). The V end lost 3 bases, the J end lost 5 bases, and 11 bases lay between the germline ends. This CDR3 has 13 amino acids.